This T cell receptor beta chain was identified in a study of OX40 agonist ivuxolimab in advanced cancers. Trimming took off 6 bases at V and 6 bases at J, with 15 bases between the two ends. CDR3 size: 13 residues. Germline V gene lookup returns CDR1 WNHNN and CDR2 SYGVQD (reference sequence). The assay was immunoSEQ multiplex PCR, and TCRdb's table has in-frame clones only and misses some. Of about 60,000 clones listed, approximately 87% are singletons. Here the sequenced sample was CD4+ or CD8+ T cells sorted from blood, taken in a trial of the OX40 agonist ivuxolimab. V and J are TRBV10-1 and TRBJ2-7; D is unresolved. The clonotype was recovered from an adult with an advanced solid tumor such as melanoma, head and neck, liver or kidney cancer. CDR3 amino acids: CASSPRLEGEQYF. The DNA of the CDR3 is TGCGCCAGCAGCCCCCGGCTAGAAGGCGAGCAGTACTTC.